This is a list of T cell receptor beta chains from one sample in a study of T cell responses to AZD1222 COVID-19 vaccine. TCRdb keeps only in-frame clones here, not all; method: immunoSEQ multiplex PCR. The table has approximately 140,000 clones, approximately 94% seen once. Sequencing was performed on peripheral blood, taken on day 0 of AZD1222 vaccination. The receptor set was obtained from an adult in good health. CDR3s include the opening cysteine and the closing phenylalanine or tryptophan. The D gene is left open where the match is weak. Size is omitted from some rows. Given values are once, few, many or a class for expanded clones.

j_gene	v_gene	abundance	d_gene	CDR3aa	CDR3nt
TRBJ1-1	TRBV12-3/TRBV12-4	.	.	CASTPGNTEAFF	TGTGCCAGCACCCCCGGGAACACTGAAGCTTTCTTT
TRBJ2-3	TRBV3-1/TRBV3-2	.	.	CASSQVDSATDAQYF	TGTGCCAGCAGCCAAGTGGACTCCGCCACAGATGCGCAGTATTTT
TRBJ1-5	TRBV5-1	few	.	CASSLVGTPNQPQHF	TGCGCCAGCAGCTTGGTGGGCACTCCCAATCAGCCCCAGCATTTT
TRBJ1-6	TRBV7-6	.	.	CASSFRGAGSPLHF	TGTGCCAGCAGCTTTAGGGGAGCGGGATCACCCCTCCACTTT
TRBJ1-2	TRBV9	.	TRBD1	CASSANRGYSYGYTF	TGTGCCAGCAGCGCCAACAGGGGGTATAGCTATGGCTACACCTTC
TRBJ2-7	TRBV6-5	.	TRBD1	CASSYNRGPTYEQYF	TGTGCCAGCAGTTACAACAGGGGGCCTACCTACGAGCAGTACTTC
TRBJ1-2	TRBV21-1	once	.	CASSQNQGALVRYTF	TGTGCCAGCAGCCAAAATCAGGGGGCGCTCGTCCGCTACACCTTC
TRBJ1-2	TRBV5-5	once	.	CASSLNPIGGLNGYTF	TGTGCCAGCAGCTTAAATCCGATCGGGGGCCTCAATGGCTACACCTTC
TRBJ1-5	TRBV27	.	TRBD1	CASSLSPTGGNQPQHF	TGTGCCAGCAGTTTATCTCCAACAGGGGGTAATCAGCCCCAGCATTTT
TRBJ2-7	TRBV29-1	once	.	CSVSDGTSYEQYF	TGCAGCGTTTCGGACGGGACCTCCTACGAGCAGTACTTC
TRBJ2-7	TRBV2	once	TRBD2	CASILSGSGYEQYF	TGTGCCAGCATTTTGAGCGGGAGCGGCTACGAGCAGTACTTC
TRBJ1-2	TRBV7-8	.	.	CASSLDRTVYGYTF	TGTGCCAGCAGCTTAGACAGGACAGTCTATGGCTACACCTTC
TRBJ2-5	TRBV3-1/TRBV3-2	.	.	CASSQGQGVGETQYF	TGTGCCAGCAGCCAAGGGCAGGGAGTTGGAGAGACCCAGTACTTC
TRBJ2-1	TRBV11-3	.	TRBD2	CASSLDWAGGYYNEQFF	TGTGCCAGCAGCTTAGATTGGGCGGGAGGTTACTACAATGAGCAGTTCTTC
TRBJ1-1	TRBV5-1	once	.	CASSYQDNTEAFF	TGCGCCAGCAGCTATCAAGACAACACTGAAGCTTTCTTT
TRBJ2-7	TRBV7-2	.	.	CASSLIVGGHEQYF	TGTGCCAGCAGCTTAATAGTTGGAGGGCACGAGCAGTACTTC
TRBJ1-2	TRBV10-3	.	.	CAISDLGGGFYGYTF	TGTGCCATCAGTGATTTGGGGGGGGGCTTCTATGGCTACACCTTC
TRBJ2-3	TRBV2	.	TRBD2	CAEAGAGTDTQYF	TGTGCCGAAGCGGGAGCGGGCACAGATACGCAGTATTTT
TRBJ1-1	TRBV5-1	.	.	CASSLAGGINTEAFF	TGCGCCAGCAGCTTGGCCGGGGGGATTAACACTGAAGCTTTCTTT
TRBJ1-3	TRBV10-3	.	.	CAIRGEGRGNTIYF	TGTGCCATCCGGGGGGAAGGCCGGGGAAACACCATATATTTT
TRBJ2-5	TRBV11-2	.	TRBD2	CASSLSGLAGKETQYF	TGTGCCAGCAGCTTAAGCGGACTAGCGGGAAAAGAGACCCAGTACTTC
TRBJ2-1	TRBV9	.	.	CASSVGLDGDRYNEQFF	TGTGCCAGCAGCGTAGGGTTAGACGGTGACAGGTACAATGAGCAGTTCTTC
TRBJ1-1	TRBV11-2	.	TRBD1	CASSFLQGATEAFF	TGTGCCAGCAGCTTTCTCCAGGGGGCCACTGAAGCTTTCTTT
TRBJ1-1	TRBV5-1	once	.	CASSLLGSMNTEAFF	TGCGCCAGCAGCTTATTGGGCAGCATGAACACTGAAGCTTTCTTT
TRBJ2-7	TRBV6-5	.	TRBD1	CASPRQGGSYEQYF	TGTGCCAGCCCACGACAGGGGGGCTCCTACGAGCAGTACTTC
TRBJ1-4	TRBV27	.	.	CASRRGPWEKLFF	TGTGCCAGCAGGAGGGGACCCTGGGAAAAACTGTTTTTT
TRBJ1-4	TRBV7-8	.	.	CASSLLGAGRREKLFF	TGTGCCAGCAGCTTATTGGGAGCAGGAAGGCGTGAAAAACTGTTTTTT
TRBJ1-1	TRBV12-5	.	.	CASGLVTGAGVNTEAFF	TGTGCTAGTGGTTTGGTAACGGGCGCAGGAGTGAACACTGAAGCTTTCTTT
TRBJ1-6	TRBV9	.	.	CASSAGRSHNSPLHF	TGTGCCAGCAGCGCCGGACGGTCCCATAATTCACCCCTCCACTTT
TRBJ2-7	TRBV21-1	.	.	CASSNPGTSGIHEQYF	TGTGCCAGCAGCAACCCTGGGACTAGCGGGATTCACGAGCAGTACTTC
TRBJ2-3	TRBV6-5	.	.	CASRSTSDTQYF	TGTGCCAGCAGATCCACGTCAGATACGCAGTATTTT
TRBJ1-6	TRBV9	.	TRBD1	CASSRGTGGSSPLHF	TGTGCCAGCAGCCGCGGGACAGGGGGATCTTCACCCCTCCACTTT
TRBJ2-3	TRBV7-7	.	.	CASSLTGTRTLTDTQYF	TGTGCCAGCAGCCTAACCGGGACTCGCACTCTCACAGATACGCAGTATTTT
TRBJ2-5	TRBV5-8	once	.	CASSLGLGGVEQETQYF	TGTGCCAGCAGCTTGGGATTAGGGGGAGTAGAACAAGAGACCCAGTACTTC
TRBJ1-4	TRBV7-9	.	.	CASRVRLEEKLFF	TGTGCCAGCCGCGTACGACTGGAGGAAAAACTGTTTTTT
TRBJ2-7	TRBV9	.	TRBD2	CASSVTSGSSTVHEQYF	TGTGCCAGCAGCGTAACCAGCGGGAGTTCTACCGTCCACGAGCAGTACTTC
TRBJ2-1	TRBV7-9	.	.	CASSFWNNEQFF	TGTGCCAGCAGCTTTTGGAACAATGAGCAGTTCTTC
TRBJ2-1	TRBV3-1/TRBV3-2	.	TRBD1	CASSQDPDRGEQFF	TGTGCCAGCAGCCAAGACCCGGACAGGGGAGAGCAGTTCTTC